This T cell receptor beta chain originates from a study of blood T cells in healthy people across ages. The CDR3 runs to 15 residues. The V and J ends lost 0 bases and 1 base respectively, with 10 bases between them. The germline CDR1 and CDR2 sequences are SGHRS and YFSETQ. Study observations and caveats: Donors of long life had a larger count of naive CD4+ cells and greater diversity than aged donors. Estimates drawn from one million T cells were deemed to understate diversity.

The second PCR ran roughly 7 to 12 cycles with a sample-barcoded 5' primer and J-beta primers. TCRdb passed the 5' RACE reads through MiXCR, listing each CDR3 protein once. The sample lists hundreds of thousands of distinct CDR3 sequences; about a third were seen once. As for this clonotype: Its target is not known.

Material for sequencing was blood. The sequence came from a woman older than 75 in good health. The genes are TRBV5-1 and TRBJ2-5; no reliable D call. CDR3 nucleotide sequence: TGCGCCAGCAGCTTGGGTTGGCGGAGCCAAGAGACCCAGTACTTC. Encoded protein: CASSLGWRSQETQYF.